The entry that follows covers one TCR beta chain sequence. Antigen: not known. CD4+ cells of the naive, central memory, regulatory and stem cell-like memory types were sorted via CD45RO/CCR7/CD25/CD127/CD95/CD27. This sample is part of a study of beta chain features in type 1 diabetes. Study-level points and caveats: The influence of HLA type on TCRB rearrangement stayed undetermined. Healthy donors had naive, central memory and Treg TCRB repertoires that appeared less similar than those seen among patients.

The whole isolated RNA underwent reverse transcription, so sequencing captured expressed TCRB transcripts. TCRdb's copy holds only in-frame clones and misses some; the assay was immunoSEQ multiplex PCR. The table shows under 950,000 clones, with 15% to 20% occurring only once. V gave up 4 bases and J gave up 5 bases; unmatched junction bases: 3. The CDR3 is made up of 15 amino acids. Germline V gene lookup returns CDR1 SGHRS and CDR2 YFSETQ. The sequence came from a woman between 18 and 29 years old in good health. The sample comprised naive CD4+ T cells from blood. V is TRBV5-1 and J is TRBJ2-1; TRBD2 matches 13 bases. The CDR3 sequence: CASSQGTSGNNEQFF. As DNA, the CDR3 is TGCGCCAGCAGCCAGGGGACTAGCGGGAACAATGAGCAGTTCTTC.